The rows below give T cell receptor beta chains drawn from one sample of a study of shared clonotypes between healthy human individuals. TCRdb's copy holds only in-frame clones and misses some; the assay was immunoSEQ multiplex PCR. The repertoire holds about 640,000 clones, with about two thirds as singletons. Sequenced material: memory CD4+ T cells sorted from blood. These receptors all stem from a woman aged 25 to 39 in good health. Each CDR3 is given without its conserved first and last residue. Each record gives: J gene, V gene, CDR3 protein.

J: TRBJ1-2
V: TRBV10-2
CDR3: ASSAQGNGYT

J: TRBJ2-7
V: TRBV6-1
CDR3: ASSGQGISYEQY

J: TRBJ2-7
V: TRBV6-1
CDR3: ASRGGQGKSYEQY

J: TRBJ1-5
V: TRBV2
CDR3: ATARYYSNQPQH

J: TRBJ2-7
V: TRBV5-4
CDR3: ASSLIPGYGQY

J: TRBJ2-5
V: TRBV5-1
CDR3: ASSLRGQGVSETQY

J: TRBJ2-7
V: TRBV7-2
CDR3: ASSLSWGSGRAYEQY

J: TRBJ2-7
V: TRBV7-9
CDR3: ASSLGSGGANEQY

J: TRBJ2-2
V: TRBV14
CDR3: ASSQDWAAGELF

J: TRBJ2-1
V: TRBV5-1
CDR3: ASSQGHQNNEQF

J: TRBJ2-7
V: TRBV27
CDR3: ASSSGQGLSYEQY

J: TRBJ2-3
V: TRBV7-9
CDR3: ASSSGSGRNTDTQY

J: TRBJ1-5
V: TRBV30
CDR3: AWSEQDYEPQH

J: TRBJ2-3
V: TRBV4-1
CDR3: ASSQPVAGLHTDTQY

J: TRBJ2-1
V: TRBV5-6
CDR3: ASSLLVLAGVGGEQF

J: TRBJ2-7
V: TRBV5-4
CDR3: ASSLVGGTYEQY

J: TRBJ1-1
V: TRBV11-2
CDR3: ASSSGGHTEAF

J: TRBJ2-2
V: TRBV7-9
CDR3: ASSPQGNGELF

J: TRBJ2-1
V: TRBV6-4
CDR3: ASSQGGRSRNEQF

J: TRBJ2-7
V: TRBV5-1
CDR3: ASSLGQGPSYEQY

J: TRBJ2-3
V: TRBV28
CDR3: ASSFVTGGADTQY

J: TRBJ1-5
V: TRBV6-4
CDR3: ASSALGGADQPQH

J: TRBJ1-2
V: TRBV19
CDR3: ASRLGGQGPYGYT

J: TRBJ2-2
V: TRBV6-4
CDR3: ASSGGLAGNTGELF